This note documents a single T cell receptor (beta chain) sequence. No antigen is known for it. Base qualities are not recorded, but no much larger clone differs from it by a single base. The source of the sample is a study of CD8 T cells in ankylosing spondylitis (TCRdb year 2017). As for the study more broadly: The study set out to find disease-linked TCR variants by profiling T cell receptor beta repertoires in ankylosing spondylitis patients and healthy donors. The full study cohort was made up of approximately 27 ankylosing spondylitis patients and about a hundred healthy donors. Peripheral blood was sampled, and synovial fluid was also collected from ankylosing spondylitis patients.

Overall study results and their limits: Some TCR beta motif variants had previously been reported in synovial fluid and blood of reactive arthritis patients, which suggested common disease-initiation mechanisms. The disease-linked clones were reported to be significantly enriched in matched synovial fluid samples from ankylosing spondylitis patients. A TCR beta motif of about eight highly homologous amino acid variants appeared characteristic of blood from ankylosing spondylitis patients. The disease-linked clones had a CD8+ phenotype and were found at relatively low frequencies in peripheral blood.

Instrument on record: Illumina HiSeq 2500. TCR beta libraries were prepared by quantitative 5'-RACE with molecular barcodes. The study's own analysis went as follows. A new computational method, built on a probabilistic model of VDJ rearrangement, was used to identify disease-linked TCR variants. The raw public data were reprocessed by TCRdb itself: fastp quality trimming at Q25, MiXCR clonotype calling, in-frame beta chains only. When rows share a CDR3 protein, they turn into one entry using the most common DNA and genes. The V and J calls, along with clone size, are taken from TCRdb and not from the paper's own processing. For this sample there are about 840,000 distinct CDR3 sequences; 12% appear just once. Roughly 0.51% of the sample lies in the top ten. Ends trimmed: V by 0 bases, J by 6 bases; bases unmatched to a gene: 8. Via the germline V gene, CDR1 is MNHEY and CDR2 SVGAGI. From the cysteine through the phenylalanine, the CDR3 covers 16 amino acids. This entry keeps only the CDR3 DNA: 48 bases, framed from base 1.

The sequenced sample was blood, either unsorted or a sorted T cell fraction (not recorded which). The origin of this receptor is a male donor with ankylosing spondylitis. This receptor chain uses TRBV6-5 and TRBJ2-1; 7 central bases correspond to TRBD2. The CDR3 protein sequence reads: CASSYSGLAELNEQFF. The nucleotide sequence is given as TGTGCCAGCAGTTACTCGGGTCTAGCGGAGCTCAATGAGCAGTTCTTC.